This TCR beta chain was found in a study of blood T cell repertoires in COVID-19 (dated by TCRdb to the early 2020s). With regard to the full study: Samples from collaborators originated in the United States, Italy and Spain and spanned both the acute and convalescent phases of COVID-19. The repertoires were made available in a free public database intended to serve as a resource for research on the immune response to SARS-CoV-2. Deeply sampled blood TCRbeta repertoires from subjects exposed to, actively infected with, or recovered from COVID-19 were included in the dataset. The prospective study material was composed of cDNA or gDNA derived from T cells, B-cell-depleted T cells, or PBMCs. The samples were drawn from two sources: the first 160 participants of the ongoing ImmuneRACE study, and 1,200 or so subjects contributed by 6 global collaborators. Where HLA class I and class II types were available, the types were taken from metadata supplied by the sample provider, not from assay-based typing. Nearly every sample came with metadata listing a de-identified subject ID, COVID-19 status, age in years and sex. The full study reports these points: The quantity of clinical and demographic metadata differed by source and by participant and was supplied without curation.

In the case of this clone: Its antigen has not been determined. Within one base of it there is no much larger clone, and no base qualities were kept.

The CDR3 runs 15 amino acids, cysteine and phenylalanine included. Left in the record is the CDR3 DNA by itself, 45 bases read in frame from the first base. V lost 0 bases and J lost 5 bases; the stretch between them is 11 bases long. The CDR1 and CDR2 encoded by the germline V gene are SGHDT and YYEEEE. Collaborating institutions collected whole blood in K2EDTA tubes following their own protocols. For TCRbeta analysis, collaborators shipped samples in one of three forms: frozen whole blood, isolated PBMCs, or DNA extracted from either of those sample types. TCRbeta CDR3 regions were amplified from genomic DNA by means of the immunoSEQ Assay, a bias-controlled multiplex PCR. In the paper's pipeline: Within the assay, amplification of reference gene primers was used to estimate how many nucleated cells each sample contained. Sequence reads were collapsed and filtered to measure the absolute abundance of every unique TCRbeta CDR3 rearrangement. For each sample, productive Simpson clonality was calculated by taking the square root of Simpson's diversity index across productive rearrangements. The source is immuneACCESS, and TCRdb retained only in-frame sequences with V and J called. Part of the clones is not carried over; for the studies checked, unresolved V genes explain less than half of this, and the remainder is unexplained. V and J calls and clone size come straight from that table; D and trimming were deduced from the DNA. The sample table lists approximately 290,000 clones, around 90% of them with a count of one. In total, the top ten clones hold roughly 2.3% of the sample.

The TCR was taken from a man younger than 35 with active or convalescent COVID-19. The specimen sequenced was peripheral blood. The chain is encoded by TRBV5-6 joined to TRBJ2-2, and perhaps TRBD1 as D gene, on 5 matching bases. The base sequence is TGTGCCAGCAGCTTGGTCCAGGGTTGGACCGGGGAGCTGTTTTTT. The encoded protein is CASSLVQGWTGELFF.